This T cell receptor (beta chain) was obtained from a study of T cells after somatic rescue of genetic block. Measured with immunoSEQ multiplex PCR; TCRdb has only the in-frame clones, and not every one. The sample shows roughly 71,000 clones, around 90% of them seen only once. The V gene's germline CDR1 is MDHEN and CDR2 SYDVKM. The CDR3 extends over 14 amino acids. With 6 bases clipped from V and 6 bases from J, the junction kept 1 base outside the gene matches. This sequence originates from a man in his thirties or forties. V and J are TRBV28 and TRBJ2-2; TRBD2 aligns across 13 bases. Specimen: peripheral blood mononuclear cells (PBMCs). The CDR3 region is CASRGLAGSGELFF. The CDR3 DNA reads TGTGCCAGCAGGGGACTAGCGGGATCCGGGGAGCTGTTTTTT.